This T cell receptor beta chain was sequenced for a study of blood T cell repertoires in COVID-19. Background on the study: Samples representing acute and convalescent COVID-19 were sourced from the United States, Italy and Spain.

Participant ages covered roughly 18 to 89 years across 24 US areas. Trimming took 6 bases from V and 5 from J; bases not matched to a gene: 9. CDR1 is SQVTM, CDR2 ANQGSEA, per germline. The CDR3 extends over 13 amino acids. Using immunoSEQ multiplex PCR, the repertoire was profiled, and TCRdb retains in-frame clones only, with some absent. The repertoire holds 200,000 to 300,000 clones, with roughly 90% as singletons. The sample consisted of PBMCs or T cells enriched from blood (not recorded which). The V and J genes are TRBV29-1 and TRBJ1-1; 7 nucleotides line up with TRBD1. The TCR sequence derives from a woman aged 25-40 years who had recovered from COVID-19. The CDR3 coding sequence is TGCAGCGTGTCATCGACAGGGCGGACTGAAGCTTTCTTT. It yields the protein CSVSSTGRTEAFF.